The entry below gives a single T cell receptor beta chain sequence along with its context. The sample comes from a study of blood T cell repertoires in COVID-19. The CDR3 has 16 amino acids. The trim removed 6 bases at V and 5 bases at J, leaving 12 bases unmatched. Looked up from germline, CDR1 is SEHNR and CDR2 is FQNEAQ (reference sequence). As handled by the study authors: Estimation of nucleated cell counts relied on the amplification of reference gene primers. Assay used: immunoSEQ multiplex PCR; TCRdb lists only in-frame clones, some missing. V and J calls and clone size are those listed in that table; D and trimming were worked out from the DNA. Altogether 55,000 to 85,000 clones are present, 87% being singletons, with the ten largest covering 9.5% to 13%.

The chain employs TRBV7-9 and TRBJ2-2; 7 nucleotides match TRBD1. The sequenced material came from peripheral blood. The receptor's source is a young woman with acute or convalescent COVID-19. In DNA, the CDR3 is TGTGCCAGCAGGCATGAGACCGGGACAGAAACCGGGGAGCTGTTTTTT. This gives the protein CASRHETGTETGELFF.